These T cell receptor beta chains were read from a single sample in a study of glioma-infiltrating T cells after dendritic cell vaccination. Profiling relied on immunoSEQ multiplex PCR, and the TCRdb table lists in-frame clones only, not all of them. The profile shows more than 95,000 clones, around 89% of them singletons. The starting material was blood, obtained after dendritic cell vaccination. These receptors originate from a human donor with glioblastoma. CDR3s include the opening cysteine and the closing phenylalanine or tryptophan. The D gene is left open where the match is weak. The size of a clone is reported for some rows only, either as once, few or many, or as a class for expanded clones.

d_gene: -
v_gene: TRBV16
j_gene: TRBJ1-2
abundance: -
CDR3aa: CASSQSTGDYGYTF
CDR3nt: TGTGCCAGCAGCCAGTCAACAGGCGACTATGGCTACACCTTC

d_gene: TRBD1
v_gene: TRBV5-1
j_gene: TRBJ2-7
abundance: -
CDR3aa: CASSFGQGEFDEQYF
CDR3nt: TGCGCCAGCAGCTTCGGACAGGGCGAGTTCGACGAGCAGTACTTC

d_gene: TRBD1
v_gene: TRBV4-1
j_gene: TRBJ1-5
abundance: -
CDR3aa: CASSQTGYNQPQHF
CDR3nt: TGCGCCAGCAGCCAGACAGGGTACAATCAGCCCCAGCATTTT

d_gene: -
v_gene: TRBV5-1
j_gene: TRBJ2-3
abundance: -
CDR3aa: CASSLVGESTDTQYF
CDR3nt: TGCGCCAGCAGCTTGGTGGGAGAGAGCACAGATACGCAGTATTTT

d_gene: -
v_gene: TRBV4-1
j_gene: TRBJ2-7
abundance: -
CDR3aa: CASSQGGLYEQYF
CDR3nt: TGCGCCAGCAGCCAAGGCGGACTATACGAGCAGTACTTC

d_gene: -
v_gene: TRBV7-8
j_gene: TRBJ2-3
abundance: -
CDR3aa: CASSYRDSTDTQYF
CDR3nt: TGTGCCAGCAGCTATCGGGACTCCACAGATACGCAGTATTTT

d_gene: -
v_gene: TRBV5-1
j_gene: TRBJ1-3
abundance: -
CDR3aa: CASSLKISSRAASSGNTIYF
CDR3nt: TGCGCCAGCAGCTTGAAAATTAGTAGCAGAGCGGCGAGCTCTGGAAACACCATATATTTT

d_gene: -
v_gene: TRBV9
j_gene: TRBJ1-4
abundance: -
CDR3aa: CASSEHGSTNEKLFF
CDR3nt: TGTGCCAGCAGCGAACACGGGTCAACTAATGAAAAACTGTTTTTT

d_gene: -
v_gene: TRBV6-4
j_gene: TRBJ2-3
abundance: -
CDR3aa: CASSAAGNTDTQYF
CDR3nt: TGTGCCAGCAGTGCCGCGGGAAACACAGATACGCAGTATTTT

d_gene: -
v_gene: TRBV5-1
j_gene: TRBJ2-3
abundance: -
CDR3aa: CASSLAQGGRTDTQYF
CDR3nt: TGCGCCAGCAGCTTGGCCCAGGGGGGCCGCACAGATACGCAGTATTTT

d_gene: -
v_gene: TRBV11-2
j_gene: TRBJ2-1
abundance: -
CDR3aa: CASSFGGTDVNEQFF
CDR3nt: TGTGCCAGCAGCTTTGGCGGGACGGATGTCAATGAGCAGTTCTTC

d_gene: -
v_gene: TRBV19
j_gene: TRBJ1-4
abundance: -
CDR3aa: CASSIRVSSNNEKLFF
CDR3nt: TGTGCCAGTAGTATAAGAGTTAGCTCAAATAATGAAAAACTGTTTTTT

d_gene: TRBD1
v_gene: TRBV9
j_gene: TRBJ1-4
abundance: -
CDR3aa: CASSVDGQGGNEKLFF
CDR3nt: TGTGCCAGCAGCGTAGATGGTCAGGGGGGAAATGAAAAACTGTTTTTT

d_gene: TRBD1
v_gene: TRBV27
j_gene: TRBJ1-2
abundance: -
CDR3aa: CASNKQGVNYGYTF
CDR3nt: TGTGCCAGCAACAAACAGGGGGTTAACTATGGCTACACCTTC

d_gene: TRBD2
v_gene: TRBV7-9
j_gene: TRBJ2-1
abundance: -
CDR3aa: CASSYLAGGNYNEQFF
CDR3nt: TGTGCCAGCAGCTACTTAGCGGGGGGAAATTACAATGAGCAGTTCTTC

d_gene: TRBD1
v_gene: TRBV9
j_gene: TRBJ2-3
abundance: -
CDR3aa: CASSVEGQGFSTDTQYF
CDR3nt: TGTGCCAGCAGCGTAGAGGGACAGGGTTTCTCCACAGATACGCAGTATTTT

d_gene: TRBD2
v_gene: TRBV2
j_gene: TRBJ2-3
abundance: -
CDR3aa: CASSESSGRRDTQYF
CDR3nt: TGTGCCAGCAGTGAATCTAGCGGAAGACGGGATACGCAGTATTTT

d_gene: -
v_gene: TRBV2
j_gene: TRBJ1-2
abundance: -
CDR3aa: CASSAGVGGYTF
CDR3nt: TGTGCCAGCAGTGCAGGGGTAGGTGGCTACACCTTC

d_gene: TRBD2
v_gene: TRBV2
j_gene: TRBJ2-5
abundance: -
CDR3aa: CASSDPTSRLETQYF
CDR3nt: TGTGCCAGCAGTGATCCGACTAGCCGGTTAGAGACCCAGTACTTC

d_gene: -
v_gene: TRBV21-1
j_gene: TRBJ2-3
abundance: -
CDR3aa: CASSPRGRLAGELTDTQYF
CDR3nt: TGTGCCAGCAGCCCCCGCGGGAGACTAGCGGGCGAGCTCACAGATACGCAGTATTTT

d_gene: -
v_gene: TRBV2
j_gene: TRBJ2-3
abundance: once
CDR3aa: CASSFYLVSDTQYF
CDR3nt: TGTGCCAGCAGTTTCTATTTGGTCTCAGATACGCAGTATTTT

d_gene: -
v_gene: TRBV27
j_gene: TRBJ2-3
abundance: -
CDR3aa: CASSLRFQRQNTDTQYF
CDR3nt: TGTGCCAGCAGTTTAAGGTTCCAGCGGCAAAACACAGATACGCAGTATTTT

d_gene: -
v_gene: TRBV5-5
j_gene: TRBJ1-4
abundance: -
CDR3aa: CASSQGPNEKLFF
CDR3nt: TGTGCCAGCTCCCAGGGCCCCAATGAAAAACTGTTTTTT

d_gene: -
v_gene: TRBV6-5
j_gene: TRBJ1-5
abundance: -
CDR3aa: CASSSTGSHSNQPQHF
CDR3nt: TGTGCCAGCAGTTCGACAGGTTCTCATAGCAATCAGCCCCAGCATTTT

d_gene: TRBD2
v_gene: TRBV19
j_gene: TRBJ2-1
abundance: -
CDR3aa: CASSIRQGGFNEQFF
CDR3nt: TGTGCCAGTAGTATTCGGCAGGGAGGGTTCAATGAGCAGTTCTTC

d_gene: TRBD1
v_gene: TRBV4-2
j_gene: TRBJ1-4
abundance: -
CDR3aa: CASSLGTGENEKLFF
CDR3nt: TGTGCCAGCAGCCTCGGGACAGGGGAAAATGAAAAACTGTTTTTT

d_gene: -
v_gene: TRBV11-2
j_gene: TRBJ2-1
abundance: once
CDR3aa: CASSFFDEQFF
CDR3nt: TGTGCCAGCAGCTTTTTCGATGAGCAGTTCTTC

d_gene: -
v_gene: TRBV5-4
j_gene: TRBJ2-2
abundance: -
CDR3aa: CASSSPLVTGELFF
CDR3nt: TGTGCCAGCAGCTCACCACTAGTGACCGGGGAGCTGTTTTTT

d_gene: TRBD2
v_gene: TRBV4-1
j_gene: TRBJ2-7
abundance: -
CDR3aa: CASSQEVLADSYEQYF
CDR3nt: TGCGCCAGCAGCCAAGAAGTCCTAGCGGACTCCTACGAGCAGTACTTC

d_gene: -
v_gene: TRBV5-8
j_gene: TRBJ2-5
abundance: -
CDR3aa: CASSPSGVETQYF
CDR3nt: TGTGCCAGCAGCCCGTCGGGGGTAGAGACCCAGTACTTC

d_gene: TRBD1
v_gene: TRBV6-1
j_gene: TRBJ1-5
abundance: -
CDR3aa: CASSQGVQPQHF
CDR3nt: TGTGCCAGCAGTCAGGGGGTCCAGCCCCAGCATTTT

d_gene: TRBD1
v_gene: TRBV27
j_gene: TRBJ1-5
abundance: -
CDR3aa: CASRPGQGIYQPQHF
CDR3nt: TGTGCCAGCAGGCCGGGACAGGGGATTTATCAGCCCCAGCATTTT